The 8 T cell receptor beta chains presented below share a single source sample, sequenced in a study of cytomegalovirus exposure and HLA in healthy donors. The PCR contained 60 Vbeta and 13 Jbeta primers. Generated by immunoSEQ multiplex PCR, the TCRdb table keeps only in-frame clones and is missing some. The sample yields some 180,000 clones, around 77% seen once. The sequenced sample was PBMCs. These TCRs come from a man younger than 45 in good health and CMV-seronegative.

With respect to this clone: Other DNA sequences in this sample translate to the same CDR3. The genes are TRBV28 and TRBJ2-5, with 13 bases fitting TRBD2. The CDR3 covers 15 residues. The trim removed 5 bases at V and 1 base at J, leaving 1 base unmatched. CDR1 and CDR2 (germline): MDHEN, SYDVKM. CDR3 loop: CASSRLAGGQETQYF. Here the CDR3 DNA reads TGTGCCAGCAGTCGACTAGCGGGAGGCCAAGAGACCCAGTACTTC. Complete variable domain (other parts from reference TRBV28 and TRBJ2-5): DVKVTQSSRYLVKRTGEKVFLECVQDMDHENMFWYRQDPGLGLRLIYFSYDVKMKEKGDIPEGYSVSREKKERFSLILESASTNQTSMYLCASSRLAGGQETQYFGPGTRLLVL.

The rearrangement links TRBV19 to TRBJ2-1; 7 nucleotides match TRBD2. CDR3 length: 15 amino acids. In germline, CDR1 is LNHDA, CDR2 SQIVND (reference sequence). Unmatched junction bases numbered 8, after V lost 5 bases and J lost 4 bases. The CDR3 coding sequence is TGTGCCAGTAGTGTTTCTAGCGGAGCATACAATGAGCAGTTCTTC. It specifies CASSVSSGAYNEQFF.

The chain employs TRBV11-1 and TRBJ2-7; tentatively, D is TRBD2 (5 bases). CDR3 length: 17 residues. Trimming stripped 5 bases from V and 5 bases from J, with 25 bases between. The germline CDR1 and CDR2 sequences are SGHAT and FQDESV (reference sequence). As DNA, the CDR3 is TGTGCCAGCAGCAACATAGCCCTGGACTCGGTTGTCCACGAGCAGTACTTC. It codes for CASSNIALDSVVHEQYF.

This clone has only a few counts. The chain carries TRBV27 and TRBJ2-5; TRBD2 matches 12 bases. The J call could be wrong; TRBJ2-7 is a better fit for the DNA end. The CDR3 has 14 amino acids. Germline V lookup: CDR1 MNHEY, CDR2 SMNVEV (reference sequence). Here the CDR3 reads CASISLAGGYEQYF. CDR3 bases: TGTGCCAGCATCTCACTAGCGGGAGGCTACGAGCAGTACTTC.

This chain uses TRBV28 with TRBJ1-1; D uncertain. The CDR3 covers 13 residues. The ends were cut back, 5 bases at V and 0 bases at J, with 7 bases in the middle. Germline V CDR1 and CDR2: MDHEN, SYDVKM. The CDR3 sequence is CASSDTLNTEAFF. Written as DNA, the CDR3 is TGTGCCAGCAGTGACACCCTGAACACTGAAGCTTTCTTT.

The chain has TRBV15 and TRBJ2-7; perhaps TRBD2 as D (6 bases). V lost 3 bases and J 1 base, leaving 10 bases between the germline ends. CDR3 length equals 14 residues. Germline loops: CDR1 LNHNV, CDR2 YYDKDF (reference sequence). CDR3 nucleotides: TGTGCCACCAGCAGTGGAGGGTCATCCTACGAGCAGTACTTC. Its protein is CATSSGGSSYEQYF.

This rearrangement joins TRBV6-6 to TRBJ2-3; D call uncertain. This CDR3 spans 15 amino acids. V lost 6 bases and J 3 bases, leaving 16 bases between the germline ends. Germline V lookup: CDR1 MNHNY, CDR2 SVGAGI (reference sequence). Here the CDR3 reads CASSKENRKTDTQYF. CDR3 DNA: TGTGCCAGCAGCAAAGAGAATAGAAAGACAGATACGCAGTATTTT.

The chain recombines TRBV7-3 with TRBJ2-1; 9 bases agree with TRBD1. CDR1 is SGHTA, CDR2 FQGTGA, per germline. The CDR3 runs 15 residues. The trim removed 3 bases at V and 5 bases at J, leaving 5 bases unmatched. As DNA, the CDR3 is TGTGCCAGCAGCTTGAAGGACAGGGGAAACAATGAGCAGTTCTTC. It codes for CASSLKDRGNNEQFF.